Below, one T cell receptor beta chain is given with its context. The antigen is not known. V lost 7 bases to trimming and J lost 4 bases, with 16 bases between them. Germline CDR1 is MNHEY and CDR2 is SVGAGI. This CDR3 has 14 residues. Sequenced by immunoSEQ multiplex PCR; TCRdb stores in-frame clones only, minus some. The sample shows 95,000 to 110,000 clones, 75% to 95% of them seen only once. No patient had autoimmune disease or received systemic immunosuppression. The data belong to a study of OX40 agonist ivuxolimab in advanced cancers. The study, taken as a whole, reports: Relative to CD4+ cells, CD8+ T cells on average had more expanded clones.

The chain couples TRBV6-5 to TRBJ1-1, with D uncertain. This clonotype was obtained from an adult with an advanced solid tumor such as melanoma, head and neck, liver or kidney cancer. The input for sequencing was CD4+ or CD8+ T cells sorted from blood, taken in a trial of the OX40 agonist ivuxolimab. CDR3 residues: CASTGGLSGTEAFF. CDR3 coding DNA: TGTGCCAGCACGGGAGGACTGTCTGGCACTGAAGCTTTCTTT.